The rows below give T cell receptor beta chains drawn from one sample of a study of T-cell reconstitution after alpha-beta-depleted transplantation in children. Using its own MiXCR run on the PCR reads, TCRdb lists one record per CDR3 protein. The data show 250,000 to 350,000 distinct CDR3 sequences, 9.9% seen once. The sample consisted of PBMCs from the stem cell graft donor, taken from the stem cell graft. The receptors derive from a human donor who donated a stem cell graft to a child with SCID. CDR3s leave out the opening cysteine and the closing phenylalanine or tryptophan. Each record gives: J gene, V gene, CDR3 protein.

TRBJ2-5,TRBV29-1,SVGPRQETQY
TRBJ2-7,TRBV7-9,ASSFYGGVTSYEQY
TRBJ2-1,TRBV6-1,ASSPQASDPYNEQF
TRBJ1-2,TRBV20-1,SAPPTGGPYGYT
TRBJ2-1,TRBV5-6,ASSWPGYNEQF
TRBJ1-1,TRBV7-6,ASLQGRFDTEAF
TRBJ1-4,TRBV5-1,ASSLAGQGYEKLF
TRBJ2-5,TRBV6-5,ASSYSILADKETQY
TRBJ1-2,TRBV14,ASSLRSPGQGEGYGYT
TRBJ2-3,TRBV3-1,ASCKEGTGTDTQY
TRBJ2-5,TRBV27,ASSNSKGTDAPAEETQY
TRBJ2-7,TRBV7-9,ASSRPGTGLGEQY
TRBJ2-1,TRBV7-9,ASSLLAGGPVNEQF
TRBJ2-7,TRBV6-5,ASSSPGTGTEQY
TRBJ2-5,TRBV20-1,SASSGWGETQY
TRBJ1-2,TRBV20-1,SAAPPLSGYGYT
TRBJ2-2,TRBV29-1,SVLRTGTRELF
TRBJ2-5,TRBV5-1,ASSNLQETQY
TRBJ2-2,TRBV10-3,AISTRQGSTGELF
TRBJ1-1,TRBV5-1,ASSLEADRTEAF
TRBJ2-4,TRBV2,ASSNDPLFTNIQY
TRBJ1-5,TRBV7-2,ASSLQYNQPQH
TRBJ2-7,TRBV12-3/TRBV12-4,ASSYTGGVGYEQY
TRBJ2-3,TRBV7-3,ASSLNSGGPTQY
TRBJ1-6,TRBV7-7,ASSPGRLARSPLH
TRBJ2-3,TRBV24-1,APIRAGDSTDTQY
TRBJ1-1,TRBV5-5,ASSLAKGGGTEAF
TRBJ1-1,TRBV7-9,ASSQGGDMNTEAF
TRBJ2-7,TRBV5-1,ASRIGGNSYEQY
TRBJ1-4,TRBV29-1,SVEDQAGGHEKLF
TRBJ2-1,TRBV12-5,ASGSGQGLSNEQF
TRBJ2-1,TRBV2,ASSEARSGTGGRAGNEQF
TRBJ2-1,TRBV11-1,ASSPAGGGSALHSGEQF
TRBJ2-2,TRBV12-3/TRBV12-4,ATNTRGELF
TRBJ1-6,TRBV12-3/TRBV12-4,ASSFGLYNSPLH
TRBJ1-5,TRBV19,ASRPEQGGHQPQH
TRBJ2-5,TRBV7-2,ASSGHLGQETQY
TRBJ2-3,TRBV10-1,ASSESGGNTQY
TRBJ2-1,TRBV19,ASSLRTGTYNEQF
TRBJ2-3,TRBV10-2,ASSEDFRTDTQY
TRBJ2-3,TRBV29-1,SVYTGMASWTDTQY
TRBJ2-5,TRBV5-6,ASSLSHGLETQY
TRBJ1-5,TRBV20-1,SARAEVNQPQH
TRBJ1-6,TRBV5-1,ASPALSSYNSHLH
TRBJ2-3,TRBV5-1,ASSLVGTSSTDTQY
TRBJ2-5,TRBV12-3/TRBV12-4,ASSLRGAWQETQY
TRBJ2-1,TRBV27,ASSLRRNDEQF
TRBJ2-7,TRBV7-2,ASSLERAEQY
TRBJ2-5,TRBV3-1,ASSPTSGSFQTQY
TRBJ1-1,TRBV5-1,ASSLGGQGKEAF
TRBJ2-1,TRBV5-1,ASSLDQGLAGYNEQF
TRBJ1-4,TRBV5-1,ASSQGQGKEKLF
TRBJ1-2,TRBV5-1,ASSFLTRGGYGYT